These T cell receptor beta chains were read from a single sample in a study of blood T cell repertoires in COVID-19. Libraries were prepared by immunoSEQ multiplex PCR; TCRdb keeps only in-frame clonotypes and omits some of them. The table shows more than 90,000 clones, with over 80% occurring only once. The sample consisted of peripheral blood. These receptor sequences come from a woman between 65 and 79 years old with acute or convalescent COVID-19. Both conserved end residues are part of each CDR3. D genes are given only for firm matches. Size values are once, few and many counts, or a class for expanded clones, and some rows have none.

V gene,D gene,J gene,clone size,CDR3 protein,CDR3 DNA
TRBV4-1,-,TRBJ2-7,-,CASSQDGIVGGYEQYF,TGCGCCAGCAGCCAAGATGGGATAGTCGGAGGCTACGAGCAGTACTTC
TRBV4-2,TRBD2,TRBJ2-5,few,CASSQEWTRGWETQYF,TGTGCCAGCAGCCAAGAGTGGACTAGGGGTTGGGAGACCCAGTACTTC
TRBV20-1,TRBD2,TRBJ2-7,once,CSASQGLAGGPYEQYF,TGCAGTGCTAGTCAGGGACTAGCGGGAGGGCCCTACGAGCAGTACTTC
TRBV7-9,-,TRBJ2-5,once,CASSSLAPMGETQYF,TGTGCCAGCAGCTCACTAGCTCCTATGGGCGAGACCCAGTACTTC
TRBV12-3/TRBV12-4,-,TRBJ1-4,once,CASSFGGNEKLFF,TGTGCCAGCAGTTTTGGAGGGAATGAAAAACTGTTTTTT
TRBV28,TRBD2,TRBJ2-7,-,CASSLTLAREQYF,TGTGCCAGCAGTTTAACACTAGCGCGGGAGCAGTACTTC
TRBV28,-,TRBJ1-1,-,CASLREGVMNTEAFF,TGTGCCAGCCTCCGAGAAGGAGTGATGAACACTGAAGCTTTCTTT
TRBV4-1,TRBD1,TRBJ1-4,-,CASSQPRQGVGEKLFF,TGCGCCAGCAGCCAACCTAGACAGGGAGTAGGGGAAAAACTGTTTTTT
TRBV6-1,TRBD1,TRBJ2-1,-,CASSEQWAGGRDEQFF,TGTGCCAGCAGTGAACAGTGGGCAGGGGGAAGGGATGAGCAGTTCTTC
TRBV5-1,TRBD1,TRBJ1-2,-,CASSLEGTGGYTF,TGCGCCAGCAGCTTGGAGGGGACAGGAGGCTACACCTTC
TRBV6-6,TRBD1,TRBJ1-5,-,CASSTTGGNQPQHF,TGTGCCAGCAGTACGACAGGGGGCAATCAGCCCCAGCATTTT
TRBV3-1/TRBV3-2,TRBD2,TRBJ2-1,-,CASSPPGLELYNEQFF,TGTGCCAGCAGCCCGCCGGGACTAGAGCTTTACAATGAGCAGTTCTTC
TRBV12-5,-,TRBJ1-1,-,CASGLGQNTEAFF,TGTGCTAGTGGTTTGGGACAGAACACTGAAGCTTTCTTT
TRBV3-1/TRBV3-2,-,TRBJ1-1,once,CASSSGPGRAEAFF,TGTGCCAGCAGTTCAGGGCCCGGCCGCGCTGAAGCTTTCTTT
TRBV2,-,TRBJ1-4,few,CASSGGLNEKLFF,TGTGCCAGCAGTGGTGGCCTTAATGAAAAACTGTTTTTT
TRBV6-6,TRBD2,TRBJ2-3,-,CASSQPTSGRWTDTQYF,TGTGCCAGCAGTCAACCCACTAGCGGGAGGTGGACAGATACGCAGTATTTT
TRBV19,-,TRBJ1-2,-,CASSLAGDLANYGYTF,TGTGCCAGTAGTTTGGCAGGGGATTTAGCTAACTATGGCTACACCTTC
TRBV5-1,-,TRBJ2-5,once,CASSLVSRGGETQYF,TGCGCCAGCAGCTTGGTCTCAAGGGGGGGAGAGACCCAGTACTTC
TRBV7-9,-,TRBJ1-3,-,CASSLGTAGNTIYF,TGTGCCAGCAGCTTAGGGACTGCTGGAAACACCATATATTTT